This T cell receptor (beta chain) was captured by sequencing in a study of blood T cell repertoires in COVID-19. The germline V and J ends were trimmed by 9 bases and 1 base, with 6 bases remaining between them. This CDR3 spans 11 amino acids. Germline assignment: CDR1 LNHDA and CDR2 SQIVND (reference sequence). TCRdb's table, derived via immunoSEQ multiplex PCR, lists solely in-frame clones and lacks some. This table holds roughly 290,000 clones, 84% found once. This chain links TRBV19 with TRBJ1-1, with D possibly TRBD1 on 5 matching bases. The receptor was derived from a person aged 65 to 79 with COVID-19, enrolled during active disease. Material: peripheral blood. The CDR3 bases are TGTGCCAGCGGGGGGAACACTGAAGCTTTCTTT. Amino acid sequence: CASGGNTEAFF.